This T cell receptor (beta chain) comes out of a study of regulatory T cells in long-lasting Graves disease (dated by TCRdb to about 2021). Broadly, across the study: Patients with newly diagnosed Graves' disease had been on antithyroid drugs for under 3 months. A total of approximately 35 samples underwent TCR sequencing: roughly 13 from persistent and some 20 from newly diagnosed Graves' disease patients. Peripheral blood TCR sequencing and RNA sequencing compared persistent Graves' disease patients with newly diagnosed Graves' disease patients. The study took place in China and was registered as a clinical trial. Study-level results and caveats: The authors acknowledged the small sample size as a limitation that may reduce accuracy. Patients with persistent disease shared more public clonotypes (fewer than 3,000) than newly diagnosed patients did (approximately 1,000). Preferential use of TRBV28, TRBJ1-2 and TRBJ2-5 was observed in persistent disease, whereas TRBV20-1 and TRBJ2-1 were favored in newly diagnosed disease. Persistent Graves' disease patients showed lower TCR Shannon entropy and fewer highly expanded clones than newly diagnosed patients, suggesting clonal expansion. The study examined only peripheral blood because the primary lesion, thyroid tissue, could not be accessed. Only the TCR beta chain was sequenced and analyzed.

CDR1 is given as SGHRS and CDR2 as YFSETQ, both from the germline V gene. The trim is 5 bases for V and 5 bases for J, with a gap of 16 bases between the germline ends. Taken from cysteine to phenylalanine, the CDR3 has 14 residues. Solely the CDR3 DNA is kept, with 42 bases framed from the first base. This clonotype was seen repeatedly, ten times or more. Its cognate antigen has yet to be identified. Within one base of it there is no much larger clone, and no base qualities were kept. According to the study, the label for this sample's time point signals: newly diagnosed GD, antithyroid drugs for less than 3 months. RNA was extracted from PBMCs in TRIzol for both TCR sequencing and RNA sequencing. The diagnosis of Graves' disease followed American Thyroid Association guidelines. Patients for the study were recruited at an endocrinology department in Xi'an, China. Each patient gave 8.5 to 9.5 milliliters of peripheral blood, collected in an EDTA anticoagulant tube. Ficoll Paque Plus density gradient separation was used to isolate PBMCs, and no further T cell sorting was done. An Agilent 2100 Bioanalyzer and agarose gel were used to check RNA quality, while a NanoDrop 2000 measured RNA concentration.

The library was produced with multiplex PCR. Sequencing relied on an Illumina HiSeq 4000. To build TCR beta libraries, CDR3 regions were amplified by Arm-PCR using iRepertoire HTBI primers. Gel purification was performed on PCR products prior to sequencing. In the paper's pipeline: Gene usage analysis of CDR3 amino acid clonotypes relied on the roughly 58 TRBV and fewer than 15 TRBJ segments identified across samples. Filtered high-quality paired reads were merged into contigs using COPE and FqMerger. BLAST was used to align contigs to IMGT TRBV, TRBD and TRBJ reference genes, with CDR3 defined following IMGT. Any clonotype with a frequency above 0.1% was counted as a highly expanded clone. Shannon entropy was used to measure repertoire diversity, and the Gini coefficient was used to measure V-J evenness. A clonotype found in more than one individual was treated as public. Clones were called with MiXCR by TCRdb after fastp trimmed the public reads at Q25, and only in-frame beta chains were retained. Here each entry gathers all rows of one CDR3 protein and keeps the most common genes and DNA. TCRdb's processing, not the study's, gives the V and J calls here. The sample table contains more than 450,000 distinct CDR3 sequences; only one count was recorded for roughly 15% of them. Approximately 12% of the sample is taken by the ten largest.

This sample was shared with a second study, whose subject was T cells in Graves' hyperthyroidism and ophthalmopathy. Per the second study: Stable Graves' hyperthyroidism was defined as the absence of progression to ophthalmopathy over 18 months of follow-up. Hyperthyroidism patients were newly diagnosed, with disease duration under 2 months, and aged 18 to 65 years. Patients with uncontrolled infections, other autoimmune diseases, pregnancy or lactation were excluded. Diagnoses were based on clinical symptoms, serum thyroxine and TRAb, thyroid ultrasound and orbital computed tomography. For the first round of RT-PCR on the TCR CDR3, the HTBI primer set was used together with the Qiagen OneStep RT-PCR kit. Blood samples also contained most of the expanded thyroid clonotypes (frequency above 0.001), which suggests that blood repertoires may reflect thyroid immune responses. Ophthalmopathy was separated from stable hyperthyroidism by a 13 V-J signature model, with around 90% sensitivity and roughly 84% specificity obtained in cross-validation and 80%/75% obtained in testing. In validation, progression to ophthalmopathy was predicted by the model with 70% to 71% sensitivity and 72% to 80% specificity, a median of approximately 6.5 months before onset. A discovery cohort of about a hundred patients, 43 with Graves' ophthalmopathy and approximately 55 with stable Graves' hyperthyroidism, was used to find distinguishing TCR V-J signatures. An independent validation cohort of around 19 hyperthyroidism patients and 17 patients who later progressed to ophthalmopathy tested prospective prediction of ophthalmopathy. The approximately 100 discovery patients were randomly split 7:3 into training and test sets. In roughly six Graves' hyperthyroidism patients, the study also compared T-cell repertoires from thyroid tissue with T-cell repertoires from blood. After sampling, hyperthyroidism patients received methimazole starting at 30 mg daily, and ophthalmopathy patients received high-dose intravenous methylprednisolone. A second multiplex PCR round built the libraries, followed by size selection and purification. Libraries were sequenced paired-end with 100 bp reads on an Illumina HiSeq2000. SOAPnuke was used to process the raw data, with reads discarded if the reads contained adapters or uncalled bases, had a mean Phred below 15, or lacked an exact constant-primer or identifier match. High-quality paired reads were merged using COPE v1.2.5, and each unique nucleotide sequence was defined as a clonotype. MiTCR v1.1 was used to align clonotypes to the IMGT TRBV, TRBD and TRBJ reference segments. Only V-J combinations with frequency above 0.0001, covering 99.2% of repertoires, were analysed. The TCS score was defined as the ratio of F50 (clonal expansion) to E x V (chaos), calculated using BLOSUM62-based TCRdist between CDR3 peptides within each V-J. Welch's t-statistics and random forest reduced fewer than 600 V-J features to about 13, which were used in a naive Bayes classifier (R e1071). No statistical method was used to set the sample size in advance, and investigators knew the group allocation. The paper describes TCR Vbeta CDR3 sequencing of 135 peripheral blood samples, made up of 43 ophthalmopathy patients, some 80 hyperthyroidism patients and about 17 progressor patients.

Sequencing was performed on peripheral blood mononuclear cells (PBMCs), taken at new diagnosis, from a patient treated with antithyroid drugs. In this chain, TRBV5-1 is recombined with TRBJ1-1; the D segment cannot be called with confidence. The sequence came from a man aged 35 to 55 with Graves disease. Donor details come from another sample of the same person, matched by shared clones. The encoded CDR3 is CASSLDGEYTEAFF. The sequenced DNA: TGCGCCAGCAGTCTAGACGGGGAGTATACTGAAGCTTTCTTT.